The clone carrying this T cell receptor beta chain has just a few counts. Its antigen remains unidentified. The data are from a study of T-cell reconstitution after alpha-beta-depleted transplantation in children. Preparation of the TCRbeta library involved a method that used unique molecular identifiers. Each CDR3 protein is one row after TCRdb ran MiXCR on the PCR reads. The top ten clones hold 35% to 40% of a sample with a few hundred thousand distinct CDR3 sequences, 25% to 30% of them seen once. The CDR3 is made up of 15 amino acids. The V gene's germline CDR1 is LGHNA and CDR2 YNFKEQ. The J segment lost 7 bases and the V segment lost 5 bases, leaving 12 bases of the junction unmatched. General study points: There were some patients whose high TCRbeta diversity at day 60 came from surviving recipient T cells and thymic progenitors. The origin of alpha-beta T cells about two months after transplant was reportedly several hundred expanded graft clones. A year had passed since transplant, and T-cell counts and diversity by then came mostly from newly produced T cells.

The J gene is TRBJ2-7, the V gene TRBV4-2; 9 bases are shared with TRBD1. This clonotype was sampled from a boy younger than two with Wiskott-Aldrich syndrome, due to receive a stem cell transplant. Sequenced material: PBMCs, taken before TCRalphabeta/CD19-depleted stem cell transplant. CDR3 amino acids: CASSIHLTGGGEQYF. DNA of the CDR3: TGTGCCAGCAGCATACACTTGACAGGGGGTGGGGAGCAGTACTTC.